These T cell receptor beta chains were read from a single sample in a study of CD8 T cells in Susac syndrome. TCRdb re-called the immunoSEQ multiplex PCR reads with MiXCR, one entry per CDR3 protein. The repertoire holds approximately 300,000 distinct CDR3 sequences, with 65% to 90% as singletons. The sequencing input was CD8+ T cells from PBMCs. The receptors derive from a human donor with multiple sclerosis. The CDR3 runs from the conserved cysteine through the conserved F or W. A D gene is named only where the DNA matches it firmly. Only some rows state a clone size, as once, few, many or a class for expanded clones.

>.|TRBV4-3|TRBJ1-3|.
CASSQGRLSDSGNTIYF
TGCGCCAGCAGCCAAGGACGTCTCTCGGATTCTGGAAACACCATATATTTT
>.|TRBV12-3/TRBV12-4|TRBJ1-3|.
CASRVSGNTIYF
TGTGCCAGCAGGGTCTCTGGAAACACCATATATTTT
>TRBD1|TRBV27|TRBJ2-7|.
CASSSGTGYEQYF
TGTGCCAGCAGCTCCGGGACAGGCTACGAGCAGTACTTC
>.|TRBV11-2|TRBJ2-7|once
CASSDSGTYYEQYF
TGTGCCAGCAGCGACTCCGGGACTTATTACGAGCAGTACTTC
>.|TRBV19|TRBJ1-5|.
CASSIYDGYNQPQHF
TGTGCCAGTAGTATTTACGACGGCTACAATCAGCCCCAGCATTTT
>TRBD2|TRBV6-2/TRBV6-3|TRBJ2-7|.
CASSYGTTSYEQYF
TGTGCCAGCAGTTACGGGACTACCTCCTACGAGCAGTACTTC
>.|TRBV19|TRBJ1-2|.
CAIESVYGYTF
TGTGCCATTGAGAGCGTCTATGGCTACACCTTC
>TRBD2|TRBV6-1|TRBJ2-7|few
CASSDGTSGTAYEQYF
TGTGCCAGCAGTGATGGGACTAGCGGGACGGCCTACGAGCAGTACTTC
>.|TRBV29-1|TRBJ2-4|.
CSVEGGERIGIGDIQYF
TGCAGCGTTGAAGGGGGGGAGCGTATTGGGATTGGGGACATTCAGTACTTC
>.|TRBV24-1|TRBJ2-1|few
CATSDLVAYEQFF
TGTGCCACCAGTGATTTAGTCGCTTATGAGCAGTTCTTC
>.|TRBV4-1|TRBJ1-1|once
CASSQDPGGPEAFF
TGCGCCAGCAGCCAAGATCCTGGGGGTCCTGAAGCTTTCTTT
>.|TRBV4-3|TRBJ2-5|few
CASSQVSHSGRETQYF
TGCGCCAGCAGCCAAGTATCCCACTCTGGGCGGGAGACCCAGTACTTC
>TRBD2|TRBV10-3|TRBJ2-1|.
CAISESLAGKSNEQFF
TGTGCCATCAGTGAGTCCCTAGCGGGGAAGTCCAATGAGCAGTTCTTC
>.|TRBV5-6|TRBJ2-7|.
CASSPGMAGPVYEQYF
TGTGCCAGCAGCCCTGGGATGGCAGGTCCCGTCTACGAGCAGTACTTC
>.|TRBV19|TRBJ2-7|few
CASSVDRTYEQYF
TGTGCCAGTAGTGTCGACAGAACCTACGAGCAGTACTTC
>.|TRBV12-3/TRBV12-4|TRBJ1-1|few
CASSLALNTEAFF
TGTGCCAGCAGTTTGGCCCTGAACACTGAAGCTTTCTTT
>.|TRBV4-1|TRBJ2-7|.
CASSQEVLAYYEQYF
TGCGCCAGCAGCCAAGAGGTCCTAGCGTACTACGAGCAGTACTTC
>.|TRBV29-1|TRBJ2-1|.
CSVGGTQSSYNEQFF
TGCAGCGTTGGCGGGACCCAGAGCTCCTACAATGAGCAGTTCTTC
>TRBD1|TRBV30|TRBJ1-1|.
CAWSLEDRAKAFF
TGTGCCTGGAGTCTTGAGGACAGGGCTAAAGCTTTCTTT
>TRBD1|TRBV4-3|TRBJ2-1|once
CASSRGTGGTRTYNEQFF
TGCGCCAGCAGCCGGGGGACAGGGGGGACTAGGACCTACAATGAGCAGTTCTTC
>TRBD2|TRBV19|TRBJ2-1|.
CASSMIQLAGLNEQFF
TGTGCCAGTAGTATGATTCAACTAGCGGGGCTTAATGAGCAGTTCTTC
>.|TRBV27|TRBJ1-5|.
CASSPELPVQPQHF
TGTGCCAGCAGCCCTGAGCTCCCGGTTCAGCCCCAGCATTTT
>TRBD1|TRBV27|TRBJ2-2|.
CASSLTGLSGELFF
TGTGCCAGCAGCTTGACAGGGTTGTCCGGGGAGCTGTTTTTT
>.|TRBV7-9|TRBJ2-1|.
CASTERGYEQFF
TGTGCCAGCACGGAAAGGGGTTATGAGCAGTTCTTC
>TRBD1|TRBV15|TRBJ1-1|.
CATSRAGLTGAGNTEAFF
TGTGCCACCAGCAGAGCCGGCTTGACAGGGGCCGGGAACACTGAAGCTTTCTTT
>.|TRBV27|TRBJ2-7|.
CASSLGGVGGEQYF
TGTGCCAGCAGTTTAGGAGGGGTTGGGGGCGAGCAGTACTTC
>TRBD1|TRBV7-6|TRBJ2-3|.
CASSWDRSTDTQYF
TGTGCCAGCAGCTGGGACAGGAGCACAGATACGCAGTATTTT
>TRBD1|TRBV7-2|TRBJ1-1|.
CASSLGTTGAEAFF
TGTGCCAGCAGCTTGGGGACGACAGGGGCTGAAGCTTTCTTT
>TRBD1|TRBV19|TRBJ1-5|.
CASGDRVGNQPQHF
TGTGCCAGCGGAGACAGGGTGGGGAATCAGCCCCAGCATTTT
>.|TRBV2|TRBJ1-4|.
CASSAVVIVLKLFF
TGTGCCAGCAGTGCCGTAGTGATCGTCCTTAAACTGTTTTTT
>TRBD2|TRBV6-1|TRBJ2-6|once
CASVQTGTSGVGVLTF
TGTGCCAGCGTACAGACCGGGACTAGCGGGGTGGGCGTCCTGACTTTC
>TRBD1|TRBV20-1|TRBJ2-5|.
CSAPPGTGEETQYF
TGCAGTGCCCCCCCTGGGACAGGGGAAGAGACCCAGTACTTC
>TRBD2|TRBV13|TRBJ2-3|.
CASNLGLAGFTDTQYF
TGTGCCAGCAACTTGGGACTAGCGGGGTTCACAGATACGCAGTATTTT
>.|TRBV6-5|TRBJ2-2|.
CASSGRGTGELFF
TGTGCCAGCAGTGGGCGCGGGACCGGGGAGCTGTTTTTT